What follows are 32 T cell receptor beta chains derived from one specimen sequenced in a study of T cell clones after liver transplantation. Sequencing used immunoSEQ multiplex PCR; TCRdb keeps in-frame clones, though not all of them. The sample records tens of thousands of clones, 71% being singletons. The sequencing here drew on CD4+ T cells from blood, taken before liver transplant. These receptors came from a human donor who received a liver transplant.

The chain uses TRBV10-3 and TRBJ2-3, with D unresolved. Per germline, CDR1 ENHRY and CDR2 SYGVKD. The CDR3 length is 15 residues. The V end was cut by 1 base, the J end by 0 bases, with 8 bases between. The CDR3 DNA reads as TGTGCCATCAGTGAGTTCCAGACTAGCACAGATACGCAGTATTTT. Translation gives CAISEFQTSTDTQYF.

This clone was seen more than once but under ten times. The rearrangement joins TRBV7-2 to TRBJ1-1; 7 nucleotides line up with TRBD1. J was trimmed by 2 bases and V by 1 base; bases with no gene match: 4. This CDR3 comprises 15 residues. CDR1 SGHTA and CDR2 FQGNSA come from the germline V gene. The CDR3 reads CASSLVSGGNTEAFF. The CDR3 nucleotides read TGTGCCAGCAGCTTAGTTTCAGGGGGAAACACTGAAGCTTTCTTT. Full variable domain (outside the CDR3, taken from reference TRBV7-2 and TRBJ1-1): GAGVSQSPSNKVTEKGKDVELRCDPISGHTALYWYRQSLGQGLEFLIYFQGNSAPDKSGLPSDRFSAERTGGSVSTLTIQRTQQEDSAVYLCASSLVSGGNTEAFFGQGTRLTVV.

DNA of the CDR3: TGTGCCAGCAGCCCCGGACAGGGGGTCTACGAGCAGTACTTC. Translating gives CASSPGQGVYEQYF. The chain combines TRBV6-5 with TRBJ2-7, with 10 positions matching TRBD1. CDR1 is MNHEY and CDR2 is SVGAGI in the germline V gene. Trimming at V came to 6 bases and at J to 3 bases, leaving 5 bases not matched to a gene. This CDR3 comprises 14 residues.

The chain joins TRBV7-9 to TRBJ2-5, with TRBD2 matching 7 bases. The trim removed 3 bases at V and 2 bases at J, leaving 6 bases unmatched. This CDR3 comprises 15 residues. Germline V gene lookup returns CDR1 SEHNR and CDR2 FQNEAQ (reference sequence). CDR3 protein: CASSFGSGLQETQYF. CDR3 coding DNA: TGTGCCAGCAGCTTTGGTAGCGGGCTGCAAGAGACCCAGTACTTC.

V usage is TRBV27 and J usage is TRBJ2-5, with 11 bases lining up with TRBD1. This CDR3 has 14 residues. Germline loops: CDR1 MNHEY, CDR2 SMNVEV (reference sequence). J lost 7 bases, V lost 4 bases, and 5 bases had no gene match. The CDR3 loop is CASSSPGQGVTQYF. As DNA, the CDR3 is TGTGCCAGCAGTTCACCGGGACAGGGGGTGACCCAGTACTTC.

The CDR3 region is CASSPRQGYSHNEQFF. Written as DNA, the CDR3 is TGTGCCAGCAGCCCCAGACAGGGGTATTCCCACAATGAGCAGTTCTTC. J is TRBJ2-1 and V is TRBV5-4; TRBD1 aligns across 8 bases. Looked up from germline, CDR1 is SGHNT and CDR2 is YYREEE (reference sequence). V trimming: 4 bases; J trimming: 5 bases; junction bases outside the gene matches: 11. The CDR3 runs to 16 residues.

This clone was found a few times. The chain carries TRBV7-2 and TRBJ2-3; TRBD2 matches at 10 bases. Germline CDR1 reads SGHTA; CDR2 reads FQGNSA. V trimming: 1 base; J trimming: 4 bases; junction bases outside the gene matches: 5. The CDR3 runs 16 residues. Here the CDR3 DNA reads TGTGCCAGCAGCTTAGTGGCCAGCGGGGGGGCAGATACGCAGTATTTT. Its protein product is CASSLVASGGADTQYF.

The CDR3 sequence: CASSPDRAIGYTF. The CDR3 coding sequence is TGTGCCAGCAGCCCGGACAGGGCTATCGGCTACACCTTC. The rearrangement links TRBV5-4 to TRBJ1-2; 8 nucleotides agree with TRBD1. Germline trimming cut 4 bases from V and 8 bases from J; bases unmatched to any gene: 7. CDR1 is SGHNT, CDR2 YYREEE, per germline (reference sequence). The CDR3 loop spans 13 amino acids.

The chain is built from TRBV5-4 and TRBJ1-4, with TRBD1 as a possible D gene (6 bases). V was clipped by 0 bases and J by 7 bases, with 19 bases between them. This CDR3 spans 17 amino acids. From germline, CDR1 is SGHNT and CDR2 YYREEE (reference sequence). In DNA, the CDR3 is TGTGCCAGCAGCTTGGTAGGCGGGCAGGGGTCGGGTGAAAAACTGTTTTTT. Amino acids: CASSLVGGQGSGEKLFF.

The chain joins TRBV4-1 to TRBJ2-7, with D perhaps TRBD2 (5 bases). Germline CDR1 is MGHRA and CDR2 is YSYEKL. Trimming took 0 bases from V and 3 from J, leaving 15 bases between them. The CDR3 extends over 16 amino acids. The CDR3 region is CASSQEEEATLYEQYF. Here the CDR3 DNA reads TGCGCCAGCAGCCAAGAAGAGGAGGCGACCCTCTACGAGCAGTACTTC.

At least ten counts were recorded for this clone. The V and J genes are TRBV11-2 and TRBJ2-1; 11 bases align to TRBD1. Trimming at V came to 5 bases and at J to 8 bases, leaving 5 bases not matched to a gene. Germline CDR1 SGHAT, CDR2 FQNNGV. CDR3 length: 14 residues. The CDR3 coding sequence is TGTGCCAGCAGCGAGGGACAGGGGGTCGATGAGCAGTTCTTC. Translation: CASSEGQGVDEQFF.

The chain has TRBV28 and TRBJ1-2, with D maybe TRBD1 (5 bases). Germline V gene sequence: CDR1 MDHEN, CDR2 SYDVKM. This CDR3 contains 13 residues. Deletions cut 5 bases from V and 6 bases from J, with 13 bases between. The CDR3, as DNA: TGTGCCAGCAGTGTAGATATCAGGGATGGCTACACCTTC. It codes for CASSVDIRDGYTF.

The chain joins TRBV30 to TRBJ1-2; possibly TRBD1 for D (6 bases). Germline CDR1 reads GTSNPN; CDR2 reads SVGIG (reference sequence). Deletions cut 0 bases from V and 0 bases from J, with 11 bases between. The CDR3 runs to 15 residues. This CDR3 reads CAWSVNTGTNYGYTF. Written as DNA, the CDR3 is TGTGCCTGGAGTGTAAATACAGGGACTAACTATGGCTACACCTTC.

In DNA, the CDR3 is TGTGCCAGCACTCCTCACAGGGGTGGCAATCAGCCCCAGCATTTT. Translation: CASTPHRGGNQPQHF. The chain has TRBV2 and TRBJ1-5; 7 bases are shared with TRBD1. V trimming: 7 bases; J trimming: 2 bases; junction bases outside the gene matches: 8. This CDR3 region has 15 residues. The germline gives CDR1 SNHLY, CDR2 FYNNEI.

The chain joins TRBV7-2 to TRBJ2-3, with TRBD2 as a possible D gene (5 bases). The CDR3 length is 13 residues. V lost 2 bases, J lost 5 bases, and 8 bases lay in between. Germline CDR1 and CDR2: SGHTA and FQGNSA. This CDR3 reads CASSLNEGDTQYF. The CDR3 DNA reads TGTGCCAGCAGCTTAAACGAGGGAGATACGCAGTATTTT.

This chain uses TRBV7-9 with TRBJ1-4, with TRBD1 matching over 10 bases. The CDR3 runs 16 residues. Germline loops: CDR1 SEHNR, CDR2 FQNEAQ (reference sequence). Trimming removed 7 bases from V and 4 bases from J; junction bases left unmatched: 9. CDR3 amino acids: CASTPGQGILNEKLFF. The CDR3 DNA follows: TGTGCCAGCACCCCGGGACAGGGGATTCTTAATGAAAAACTGTTTTTT.

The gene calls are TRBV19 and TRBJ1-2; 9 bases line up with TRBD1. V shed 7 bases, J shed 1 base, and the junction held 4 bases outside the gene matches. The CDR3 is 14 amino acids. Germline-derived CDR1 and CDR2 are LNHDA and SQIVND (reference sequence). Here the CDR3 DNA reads TGTGCCAGTACAGACAGGGGGATTAACTATGGCTACACCTTC. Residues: CASTDRGINYGYTF. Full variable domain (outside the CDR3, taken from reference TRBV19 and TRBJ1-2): DGGITQSPKYLFRKEGQNVTLSCEQNLNHDAMYWYRQDPGQGLRLIYYSQIVNDFQKGDIAEGYSVSREKKESFPLTVTSAQKNPTAFYLCASTDRGINYGYTFGSGTRLTVV.

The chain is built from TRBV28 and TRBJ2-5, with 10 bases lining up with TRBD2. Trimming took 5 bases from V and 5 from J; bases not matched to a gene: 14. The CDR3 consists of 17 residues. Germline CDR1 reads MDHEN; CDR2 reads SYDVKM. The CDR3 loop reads CASSVPSGGPVGETQYF. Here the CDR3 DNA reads TGTGCCAGCAGTGTGCCTAGCGGGGGCCCCGTGGGGGAGACCCAGTACTTC.

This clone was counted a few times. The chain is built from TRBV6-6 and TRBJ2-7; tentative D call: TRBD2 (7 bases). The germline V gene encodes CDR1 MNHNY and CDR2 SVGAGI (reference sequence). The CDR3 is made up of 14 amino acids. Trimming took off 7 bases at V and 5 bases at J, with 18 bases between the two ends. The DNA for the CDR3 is TGTGCCAGCACTCCCGGGGGGCGCGGGAACGAGCAGTACTTC. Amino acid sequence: CASTPGGRGNEQYF.

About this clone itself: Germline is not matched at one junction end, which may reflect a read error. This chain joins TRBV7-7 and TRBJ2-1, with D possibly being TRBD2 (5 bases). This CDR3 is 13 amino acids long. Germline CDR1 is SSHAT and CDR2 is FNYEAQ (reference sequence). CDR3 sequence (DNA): TGTGCTAGCAGCCCTCTCGGGGACAATGAGCAGTTCTTC. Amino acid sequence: CASSPLGDNEQFF.

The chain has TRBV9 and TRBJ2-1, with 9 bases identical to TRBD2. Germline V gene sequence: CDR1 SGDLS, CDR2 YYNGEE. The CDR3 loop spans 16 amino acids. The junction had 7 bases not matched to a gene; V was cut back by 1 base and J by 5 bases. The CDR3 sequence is CASSVSRLAGNNEQFF. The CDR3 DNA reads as TGTGCCAGCAGCGTATCGCGTCTAGCGGGGAACAATGAGCAGTTCTTC.

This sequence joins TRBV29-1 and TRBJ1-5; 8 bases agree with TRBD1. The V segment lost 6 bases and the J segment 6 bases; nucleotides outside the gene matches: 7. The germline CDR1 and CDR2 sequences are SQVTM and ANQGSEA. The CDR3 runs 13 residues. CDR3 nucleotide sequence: TGCAGCGTGACAGGGGAGGTAGGTCAGCCCCAGCATTTT. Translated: CSVTGEVGQPQHF. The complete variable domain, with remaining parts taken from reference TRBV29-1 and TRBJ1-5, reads SAVISQKPSRDICQRGTSLTIQCQVDSQVTMMFWYRQQPGQSLTLIATANQGSEATYESGFVIDKFPISRPNLTFSTLTVSNMSPEDSSIYLCSVTGEVGQPQHFGDGTRLSIL.

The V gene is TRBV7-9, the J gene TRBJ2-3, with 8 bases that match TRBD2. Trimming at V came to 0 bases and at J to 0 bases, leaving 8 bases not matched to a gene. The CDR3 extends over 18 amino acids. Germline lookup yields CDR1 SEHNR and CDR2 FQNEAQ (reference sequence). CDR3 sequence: CASSLAVGAGGSTDTQYF. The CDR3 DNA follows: TGTGCCAGCAGCTTAGCGGTTGGTGCGGGGGGTAGCACAGATACGCAGTATTTT.

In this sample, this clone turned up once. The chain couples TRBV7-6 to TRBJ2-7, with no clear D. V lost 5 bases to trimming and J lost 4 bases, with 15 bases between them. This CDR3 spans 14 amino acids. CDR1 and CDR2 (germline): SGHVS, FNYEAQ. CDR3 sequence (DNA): TGTGCCAGCAGCAATACATCCGATATGTACGAGCAGTACTTC. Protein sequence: CASSNTSDMYEQYF.

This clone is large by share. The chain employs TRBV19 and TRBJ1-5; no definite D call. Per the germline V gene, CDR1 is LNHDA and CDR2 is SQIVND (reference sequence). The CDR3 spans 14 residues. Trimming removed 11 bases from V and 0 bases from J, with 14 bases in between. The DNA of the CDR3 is TGTGCCGCTCAGCCAGCGAATAGCAATCAGCCCCAGCATTTT. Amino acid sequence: CAAQPANSNQPQHF. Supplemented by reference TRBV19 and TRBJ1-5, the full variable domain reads DGGITQSPKYLFRKEGQNVTLSCEQNLNHDAMYWYRQDPGQGLRLIYYSQIVNDFQKGDIAEGYSVSREKKESFPLTVTSAQKNPTAFYLCAAQPANSNQPQHFGDGTRLSIL.

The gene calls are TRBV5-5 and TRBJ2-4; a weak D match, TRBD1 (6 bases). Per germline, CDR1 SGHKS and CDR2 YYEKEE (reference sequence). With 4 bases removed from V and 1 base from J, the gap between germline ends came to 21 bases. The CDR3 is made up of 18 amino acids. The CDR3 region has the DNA TGTGCCAGCAGCGCATGGACAGTTGGCGGGTGGGCCAAAAACATTCAGTACTTC. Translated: CASSAWTVGGWAKNIQYF.

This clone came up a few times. In DNA, the CDR3 is TGCGCCAGCAGCTTGGATCAGGGGACAGATACGCAGTATTTT. Protein sequence: CASSLDQGTDTQYF. This chain uses TRBV5-1 with TRBJ2-3, with D tentatively TRBD1 (6 bases). V was trimmed by 0 bases and J by 3 bases, leaving 8 bases between them. Germline V lookup: CDR1 SGHRS, CDR2 YFSETQ. The CDR3 consists of 14 residues.

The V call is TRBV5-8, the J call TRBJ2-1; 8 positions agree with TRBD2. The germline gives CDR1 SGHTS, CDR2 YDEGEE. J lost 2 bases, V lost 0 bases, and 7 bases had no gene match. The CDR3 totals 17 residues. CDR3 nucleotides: TGTGCCAGCAGCTTGGACGGTTCGGGGGGGGCCTACAATGAGCAGTTCTTC. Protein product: CASSLDGSGGAYNEQFF.

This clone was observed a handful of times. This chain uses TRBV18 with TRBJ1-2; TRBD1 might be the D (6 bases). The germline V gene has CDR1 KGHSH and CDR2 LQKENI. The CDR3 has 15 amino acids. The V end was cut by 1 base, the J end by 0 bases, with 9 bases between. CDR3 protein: CASSPRQEPNYGYTF. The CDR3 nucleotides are TGTGCCAGCTCACCACGACAGGAGCCTAACTATGGCTACACCTTC.

In nucleotides, the CDR3 is TGTGCCAGCAGCCTAGGCGGCGGAAGGGGGTACGAGCAGTACTTC. Protein: CASSLGGGRGYEQYF. The V call is TRBV7-3, the J call TRBJ2-7; D is possibly TRBD1 (6 bases). There are 15 residues in the CDR3. The V end lost 5 bases, the J end lost 4 bases, and 18 bases lay between the germline ends. Germline-derived CDR1 and CDR2 are SGHTA and FQGTGA. Full variable domain (rest looked up from reference TRBV7-3 and TRBJ2-7): GAGVSQTPSNKVTEKGKYVELRCDPISGHTALYWYRQSLGQGPEFLIYFQGTGAADDSGLPNDRFFAVRPEGSVSTLKIQRTERGDSAVYLCASSLGGGRGYEQYFGPGTRLTVT.

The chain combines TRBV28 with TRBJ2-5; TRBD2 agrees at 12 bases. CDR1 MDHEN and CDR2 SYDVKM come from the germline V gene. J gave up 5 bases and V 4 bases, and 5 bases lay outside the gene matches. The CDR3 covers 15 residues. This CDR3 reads CASSWEGLAGETQYF. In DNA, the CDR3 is TGTGCCAGCAGTTGGGAGGGACTAGCGGGCGAGACCCAGTACTTC.

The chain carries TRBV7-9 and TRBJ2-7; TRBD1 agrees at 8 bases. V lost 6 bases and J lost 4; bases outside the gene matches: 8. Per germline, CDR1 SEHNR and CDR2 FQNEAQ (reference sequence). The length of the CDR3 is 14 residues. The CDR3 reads CASRLRQGPYEQYF. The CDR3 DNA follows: TGTGCCAGCAGATTGAGACAGGGGCCATACGAGCAGTACTTC.